These T cell receptor beta chains were read from a single sample in a study of blood T cell repertoires in COVID-19. The repertoire was sequenced with immunoSEQ multiplex PCR; TCRdb's copy has only in-frame clones and lacks some. The sample records under 250,000 clones, around 80% being singletons. The specimen sequenced was peripheral blood. These receptors originate from a woman aged 70-85 years with acute or convalescent COVID-19. CDR3s include the opening cysteine and the closing phenylalanine or tryptophan. D genes are given only for firm matches. The size field is filled for only some rows; it gives once, few, many or a size class.

v_call	j_call	clone_size	d_call	cdr3_nt	cdr3_aa
TRBV5-1	TRBJ2-2	.	TRBD1	TGCGCCAGCAGCCGCGGACAGGGGGCGTCCGGGGAGCTGTTTTTT	CASSRGQGASGELFF
TRBV4-1	TRBJ2-3	.	TRBD2	TGCGCCAGCAGCCCTTCATCTAGCGGGGGGGTAGATACGCAGTATTTT	CASSPSSSGGVDTQYF
TRBV4-2	TRBJ2-5	.	TRBD1	TGTGCCAGCAGCCGAGGACAGGGGTCGAAAGAGACCCAGTACTTC	CASSRGQGSKETQYF
TRBV20-1	TRBJ2-6	.	.	TGCAGTGCTAGTTTTGTAGAGCCCTCTGGGGCCAACGTCCTGACTTTC	CSASFVEPSGANVLTF
TRBV3-1/TRBV3-2	TRBJ1-2	.	TRBD1	TGTGCCAGCAGCCGCCGGCCCCAGGGGGGACGCTTATCGGGCGGCTACACCTTC	CASSRRPQGGRLSGGYTF
TRBV12-3/TRBV12-4	TRBJ2-2	.	.	TGTGCCAGCAGTTTTGAGGGGGAGCTGTTTTTT	CASSFEGELFF
TRBV19	TRBJ2-5	.	TRBD1	TGTGCCAGTAGTTCTCAGACAGGGAGTGGAGAGACCCAGTACTTC	CASSSQTGSGETQYF
TRBV7-9	TRBJ2-5	.	TRBD2	TGTGCCAGCAGCTTCCGTGGGAGCGGGGGAAAAGAGACCCAGTACTTC	CASSFRGSGGKETQYF
TRBV5-1	TRBJ2-5	.	.	TGCGCCAGCAGCTTGAGAGGGAACCAAGAGACCCAGTACTTC	CASSLRGNQETQYF
TRBV12-3/TRBV12-4	TRBJ1-2	.	.	TGTGCCAGCAGTTTAAGAGGGAACTATGGCTACACCTTC	CASSLRGNYGYTF
TRBV19	TRBJ2-1	many	.	TGTGCCAGTAGTATAGGGGCGGGAACGATGGATGAGCAGTTCTTC	CASSIGAGTMDEQFF